This TCR beta chain appears in the sequencing data of a study of blood T cells in healthy people across ages. This clonotype was recorded once. V lost 3 bases to trimming and J lost 8 bases, with 10 bases between them. Germline V lookup: CDR1 KGHSH, CDR2 LQKENI. The CDR3 is 12 amino acids. A second 7 to 11 cycle PCR used barcoded and J-beta primers. Via MiXCR, TCRdb re-called the 5' RACE reads, giving one row per CDR3 protein. The repertoire holds about 1.8 million distinct CDR3 sequences, with roughly 52% as singletons. J is TRBJ1-2 and V is TRBV18, with no clear D. The sequence was collected from a woman in her thirties or forties in good health. Sequencing was done on a sample of blood. CDR3 protein: CASSPPGHGYTF. CDR3 sequence (DNA): TGTGCCAGCTCACCGCCAGGCCACGGCTACACCTTC.